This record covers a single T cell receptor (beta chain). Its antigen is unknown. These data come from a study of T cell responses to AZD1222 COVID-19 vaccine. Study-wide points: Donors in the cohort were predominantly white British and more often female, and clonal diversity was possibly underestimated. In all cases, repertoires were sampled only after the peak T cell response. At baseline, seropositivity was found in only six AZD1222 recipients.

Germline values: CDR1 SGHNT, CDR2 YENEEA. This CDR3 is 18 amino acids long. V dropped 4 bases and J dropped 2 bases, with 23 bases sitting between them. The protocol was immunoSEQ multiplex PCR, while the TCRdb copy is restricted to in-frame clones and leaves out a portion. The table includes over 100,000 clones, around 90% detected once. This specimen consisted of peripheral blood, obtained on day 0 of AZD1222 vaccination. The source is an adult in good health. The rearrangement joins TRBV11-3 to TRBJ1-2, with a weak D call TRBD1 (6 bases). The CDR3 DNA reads TGTGCCAGCAGCTCCACTGGTGGGGCGGGGACATTAAACTATGGCTACACCTTC. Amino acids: CASSSTGGAGTLNYGYTF.